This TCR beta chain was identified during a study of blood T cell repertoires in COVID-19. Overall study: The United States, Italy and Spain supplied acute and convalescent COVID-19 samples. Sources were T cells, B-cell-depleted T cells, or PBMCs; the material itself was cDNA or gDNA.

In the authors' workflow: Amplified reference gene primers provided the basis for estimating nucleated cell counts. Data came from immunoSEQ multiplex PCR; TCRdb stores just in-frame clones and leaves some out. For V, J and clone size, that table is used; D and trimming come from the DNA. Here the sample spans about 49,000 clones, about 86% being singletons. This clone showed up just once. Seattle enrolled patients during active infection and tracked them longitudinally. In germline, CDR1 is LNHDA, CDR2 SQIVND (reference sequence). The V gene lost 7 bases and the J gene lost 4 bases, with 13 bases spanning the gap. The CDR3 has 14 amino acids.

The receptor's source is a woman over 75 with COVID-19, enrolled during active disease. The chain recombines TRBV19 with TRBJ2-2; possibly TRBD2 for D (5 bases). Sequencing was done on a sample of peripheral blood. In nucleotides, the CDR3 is TGTGCCAGTAAGCCCGAGCGGATCACCGGGGAGCTGTTTTTT. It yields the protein CASKPERITGELFF.